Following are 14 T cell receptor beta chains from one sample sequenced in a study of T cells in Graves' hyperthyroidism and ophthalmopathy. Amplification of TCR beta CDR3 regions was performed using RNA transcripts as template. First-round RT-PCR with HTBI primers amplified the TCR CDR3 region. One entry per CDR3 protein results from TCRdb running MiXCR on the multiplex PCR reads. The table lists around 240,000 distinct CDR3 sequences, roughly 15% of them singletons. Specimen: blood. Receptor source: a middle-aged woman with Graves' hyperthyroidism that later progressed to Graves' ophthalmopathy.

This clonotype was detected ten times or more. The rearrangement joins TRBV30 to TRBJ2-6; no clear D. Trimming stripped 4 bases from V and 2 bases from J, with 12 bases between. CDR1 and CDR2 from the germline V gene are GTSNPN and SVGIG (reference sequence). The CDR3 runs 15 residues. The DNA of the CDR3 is TGTGCCTGGAACCCCCATGGTACTGGGGCCAACGTCCTGACTTTC. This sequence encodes CAWNPHGTGANVLTF.

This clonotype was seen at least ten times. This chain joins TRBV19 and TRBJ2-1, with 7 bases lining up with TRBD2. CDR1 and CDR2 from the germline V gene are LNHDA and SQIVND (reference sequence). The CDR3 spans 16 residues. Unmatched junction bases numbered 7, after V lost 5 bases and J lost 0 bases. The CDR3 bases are TGTGCCAGTAGTTCACTAGCGTACAGCTCCTACAATGAGCAGTTCTTC. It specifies CASSSLAYSSYNEQFF.

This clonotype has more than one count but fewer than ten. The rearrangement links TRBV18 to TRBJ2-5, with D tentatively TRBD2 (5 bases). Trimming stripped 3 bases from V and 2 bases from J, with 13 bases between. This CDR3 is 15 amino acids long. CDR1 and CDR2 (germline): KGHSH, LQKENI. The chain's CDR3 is CASSPGGSSQETQYF. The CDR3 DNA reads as TGTGCCAGCTCACCTGGAGGCAGTTCACAAGAGACCCAGTACTTC.

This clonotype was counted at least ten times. CDR3 DNA sequence: TGCAGTGCTAGAGCGCTACAGGGACACAACTATGGCTACACCTTC. This codes for CSARALQGHNYGYTF. The chain recombines TRBV20-1 with TRBJ1-2; D is perhaps TRBD1 (6 bases). The germline V and J ends were trimmed by 1 base and 2 bases, with 14 bases remaining between them. This CDR3 spans 15 amino acids. Germline values: CDR1 DFQATT, CDR2 SNEGSKA (reference sequence).

The CDR3 loop reads CSARGQGDTEAFF. The CDR3 DNA reads as TGCAGTGCTAGAGGACAGGGGGACACTGAAGCTTTCTTT. The genes are TRBV20-1 and TRBJ1-1; 9 nucleotides line up with TRBD1. The CDR3 totals 13 residues. V was clipped by 1 base and J by 3 bases; unmatched bases: 0. Germline CDR1 DFQATT, CDR2 SNEGSKA (reference sequence).

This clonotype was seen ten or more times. DNA for the CDR3: TGTGCCAGCAGCTTAAACCAGGCTGGAAACACCATATATTTT. Encoded protein: CASSLNQAGNTIYF. This chain uses TRBV11-3 with TRBJ1-3; D gene unclear. The V and J ends lost 2 bases and 2 bases respectively, with 7 bases between them. The CDR3 has 14 residues. Germline CDR1 reads SGHNT; CDR2 reads YENEEA.

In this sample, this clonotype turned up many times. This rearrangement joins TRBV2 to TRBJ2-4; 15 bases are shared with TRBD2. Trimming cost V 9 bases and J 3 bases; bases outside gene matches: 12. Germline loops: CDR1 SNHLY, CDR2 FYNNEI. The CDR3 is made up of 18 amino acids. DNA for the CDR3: TGTGCCAGTTCACCGGGACTAGCGGGAGGAATCGGCAAAAACATTCAGTACTTC. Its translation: CASSPGLAGGIGKNIQYF.

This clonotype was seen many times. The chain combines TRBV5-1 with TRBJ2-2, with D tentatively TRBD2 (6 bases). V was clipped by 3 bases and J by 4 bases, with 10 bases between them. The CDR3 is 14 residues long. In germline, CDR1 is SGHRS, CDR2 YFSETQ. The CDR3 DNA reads TGCGCCAGCAGCTCCCTTAGCGGCACCGGGGAGCTGTTTTTT. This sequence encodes CASSSLSGTGELFF.

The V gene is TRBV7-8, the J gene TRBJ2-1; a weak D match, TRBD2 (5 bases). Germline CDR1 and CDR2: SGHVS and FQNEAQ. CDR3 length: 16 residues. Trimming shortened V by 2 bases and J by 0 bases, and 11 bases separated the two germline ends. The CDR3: CASSLFRGHSYNEQFF. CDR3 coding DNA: TGTGCCAGCAGCTTATTCCGCGGGCACTCCTACAATGAGCAGTTCTTC.

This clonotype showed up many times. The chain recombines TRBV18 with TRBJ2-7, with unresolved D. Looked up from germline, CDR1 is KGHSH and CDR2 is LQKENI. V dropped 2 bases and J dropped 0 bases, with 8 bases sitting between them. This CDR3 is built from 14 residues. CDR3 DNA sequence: TGTGCCAGCTCACCAGACACCTACTCCTACGAGCAGTACTTC. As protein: CASSPDTYSYEQYF.

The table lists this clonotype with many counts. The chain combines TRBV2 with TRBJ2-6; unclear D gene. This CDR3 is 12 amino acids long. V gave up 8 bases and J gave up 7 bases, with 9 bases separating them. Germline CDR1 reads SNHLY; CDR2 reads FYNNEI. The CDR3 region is CASGLRANVLTF. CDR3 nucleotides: TGTGCCAGCGGCCTCCGAGCCAACGTCCTGACTTTC.

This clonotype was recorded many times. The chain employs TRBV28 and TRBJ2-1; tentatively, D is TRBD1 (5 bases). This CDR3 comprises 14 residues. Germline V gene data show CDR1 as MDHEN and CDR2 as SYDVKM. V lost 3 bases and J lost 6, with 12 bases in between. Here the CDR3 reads CASSFRGHPNEQFF. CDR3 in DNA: TGTGCCAGCAGTTTCCGTGGACATCCCAATGAGCAGTTCTTC.

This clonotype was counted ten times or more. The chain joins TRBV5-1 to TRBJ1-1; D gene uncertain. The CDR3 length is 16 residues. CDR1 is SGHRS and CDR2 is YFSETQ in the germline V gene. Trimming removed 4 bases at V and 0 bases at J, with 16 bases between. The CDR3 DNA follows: TGCGCCAGCAGCGTGGACGGACGGCTAATGAACACTGAAGCTTTCTTT. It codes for CASSVDGRLMNTEAFF.

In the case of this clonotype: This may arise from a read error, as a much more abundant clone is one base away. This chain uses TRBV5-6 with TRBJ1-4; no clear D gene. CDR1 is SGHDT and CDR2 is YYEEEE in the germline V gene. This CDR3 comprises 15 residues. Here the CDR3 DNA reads TGTGCCAGCAGCTTGGCCGGCGCAACTAATGAAAAACTGATTTTT. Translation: CASSLAGATNEKLIF.